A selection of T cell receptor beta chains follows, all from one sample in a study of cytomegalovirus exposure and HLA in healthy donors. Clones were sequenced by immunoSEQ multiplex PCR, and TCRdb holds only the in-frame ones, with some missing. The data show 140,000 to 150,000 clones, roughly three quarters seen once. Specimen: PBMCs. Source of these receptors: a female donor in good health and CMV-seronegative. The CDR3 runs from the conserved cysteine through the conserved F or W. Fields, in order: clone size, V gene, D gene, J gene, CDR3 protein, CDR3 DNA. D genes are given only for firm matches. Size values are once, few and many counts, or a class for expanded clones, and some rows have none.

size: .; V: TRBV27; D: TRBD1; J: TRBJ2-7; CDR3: CASSSIRDSRKEQYF; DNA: TGTGCCAGCAGTTCAATCCGGGACAGTAGGAAGGAGCAGTACTTC
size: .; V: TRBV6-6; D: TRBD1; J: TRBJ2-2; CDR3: CASSYSRTGQGELFF; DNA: TGTGCCAGCAGTTACTCAAGGACAGGCCAGGGGGAGCTGTTTTTT
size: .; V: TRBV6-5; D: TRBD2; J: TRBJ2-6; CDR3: CASQTGGSRANVLTF; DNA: TGTGCCAGTCAGACGGGAGGAAGTAGGGCCAACGTCCTGACTTTC
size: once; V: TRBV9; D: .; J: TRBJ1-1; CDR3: CASSVVQGTEAFF; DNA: TGTGCCAGCAGCGTAGTCCAGGGGACTGAAGCTTTCTTT
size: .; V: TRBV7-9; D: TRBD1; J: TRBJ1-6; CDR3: CASRKTSGTDANSPLHF; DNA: TGTGCCAGCAGAAAGACTTCCGGGACAGACGCTAATTCACCCCTCCACTTT
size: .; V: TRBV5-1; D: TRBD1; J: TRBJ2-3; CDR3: CASSSTGGWTDTQYF; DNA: TGCGCCAGCAGCTCGACAGGGGGTTGGACAGATACGCAGTATTTT
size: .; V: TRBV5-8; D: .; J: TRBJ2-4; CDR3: CASSRLQLNIQYF; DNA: TGTGCCAGCAGCCGACTTCAGCTAAACATTCAGTACTTC
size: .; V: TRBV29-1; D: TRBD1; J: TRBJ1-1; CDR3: CSVLTGLNTEAFF; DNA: TGCAGCGTCCTGACAGGGTTAAACACTGAAGCTTTCTTT
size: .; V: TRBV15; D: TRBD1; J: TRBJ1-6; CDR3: CATSRRWGTGGKNSPLHF; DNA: TGTGCCACCAGCCGCAGATGGGGGACAGGGGGCAAGAATTCACCCCTCCACTTT
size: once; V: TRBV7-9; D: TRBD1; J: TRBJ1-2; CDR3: CASSSTGTGRGYTF; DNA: TGTGCCAGCAGCTCTACCGGGACAGGGAGAGGCTACACCTTC
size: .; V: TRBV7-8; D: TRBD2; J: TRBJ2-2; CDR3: CASSSQGLAVNTGELFF; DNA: TGTGCCAGCAGCTCACAAGGACTAGCGGTTAACACCGGGGAGCTGTTTTTT
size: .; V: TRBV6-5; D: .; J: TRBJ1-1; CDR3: CASSWGGPGNTEAFF; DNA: TGTGCCAGCAGTTGGGGCGGTCCGGGGAACACTGAAGCTTTCTTT
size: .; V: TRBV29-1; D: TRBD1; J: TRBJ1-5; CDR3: CSAERDRYNQPQHF; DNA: TGCAGCGCCGAACGGGACAGGTACAATCAGCCCCAGCATTTT
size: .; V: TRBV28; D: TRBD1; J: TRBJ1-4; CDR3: CASSGTSGGTSATNEKLFF; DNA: TGTGCCAGCAGCGGTACTTCAGGGGGAACGAGTGCAACTAATGAAAAACTGTTTTTT
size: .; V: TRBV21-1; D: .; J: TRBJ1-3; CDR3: CASSHRTLSGNTIYF; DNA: TGTGCCAGCAGCCACAGGACCCTCTCTGGAAACACCATATATTTT
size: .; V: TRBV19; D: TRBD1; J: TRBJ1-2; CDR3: CASRISGGSGYTF; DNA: TGTGCCAGTAGAATATCAGGGGGGTCTGGCTACACCTTC
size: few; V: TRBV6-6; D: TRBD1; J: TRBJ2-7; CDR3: CASSYVGTGGNYEQYF; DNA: TGTGCCAGCAGTTACGTTGGGACAGGGGGAAACTACGAGCAGTACTTC
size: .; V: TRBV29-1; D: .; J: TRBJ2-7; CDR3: CSLDTPYYEQYF; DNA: TGCAGCCTGGACACCCCCTATTACGAGCAGTACTTC
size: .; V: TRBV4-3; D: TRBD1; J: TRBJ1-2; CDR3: CASSPIRTGGDYGYTF; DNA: TGCGCCAGCAGCCCGATTCGGACAGGGGGAGACTATGGCTACACCTTC
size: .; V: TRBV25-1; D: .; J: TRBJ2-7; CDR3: CASSEMKGLNYEQYF; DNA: TGTGCCAGCAGTGAAATGAAAGGACTGAACTACGAGCAGTACTTC
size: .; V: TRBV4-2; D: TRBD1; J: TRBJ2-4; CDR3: CASSQTGLKNIQYF; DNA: TGTGCCAGCAGCCAGACAGGGCTCAAAAACATTCAGTACTTC
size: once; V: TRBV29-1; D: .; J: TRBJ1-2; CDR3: CSVEVGGRGGYTF; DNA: TGCAGCGTTGAAGTGGGAGGACGAGGCGGCTACACCTTC
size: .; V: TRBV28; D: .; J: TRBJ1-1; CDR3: CASSLPGQLNTEAFF; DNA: TGTGCCAGCAGTCTCCCAGGACAACTGAACACTGAAGCTTTCTTT
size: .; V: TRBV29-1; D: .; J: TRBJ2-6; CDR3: CSVVSRGTGANVLTF; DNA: TGCAGCGTTGTCTCGCGGGGGACAGGGGCCAACGTCCTGACTTTC
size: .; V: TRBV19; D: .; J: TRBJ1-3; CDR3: CASSTRDNSGNTIYF; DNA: TGTGCCAGTAGCACAAGGGACAACTCTGGAAACACCATATATTTT
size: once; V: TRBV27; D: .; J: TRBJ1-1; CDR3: CASSLSLDSLNTEAFF; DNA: TGTGCCAGCAGTTTATCCCTCGACAGTTTGAACACTGAAGCTTTCTTT
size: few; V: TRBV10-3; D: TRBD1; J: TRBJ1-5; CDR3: CAIRQGADQPQHF; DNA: TGTGCCATCCGACAGGGGGCAGATCAGCCCCAGCATTTT
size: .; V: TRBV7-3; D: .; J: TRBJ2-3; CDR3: CASSEQGADTQYF; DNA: TGTGCCAGCAGTGAACAAGGAGCAGATACGCAGTATTTT
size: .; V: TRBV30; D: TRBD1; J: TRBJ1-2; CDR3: CAWTMGTGGGYTF; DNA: TGTGCCTGGACTATGGGGACAGGGGGTGGCTACACCTTC
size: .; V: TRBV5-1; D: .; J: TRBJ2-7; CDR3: CASSLGGTGVYEQYF; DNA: TGCGCCAGCAGCTTGGGGGGGACTGGAGTCTACGAGCAGTACTTC
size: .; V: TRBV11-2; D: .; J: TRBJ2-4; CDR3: CASSLGIFAGSALYF; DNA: TGTGCCAGCAGCTTAGGGATCTTTGCAGGATCAGCTTTGTACTTC
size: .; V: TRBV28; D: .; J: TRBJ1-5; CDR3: CASRGYVNQPQHF; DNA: TGTGCCAGCCGGGGATACGTAAATCAGCCCCAGCATTTT
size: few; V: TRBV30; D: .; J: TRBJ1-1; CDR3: CALARNTEAFF; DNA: TGTGCCTTAGCACGTAACACTGAAGCTTTCTTT
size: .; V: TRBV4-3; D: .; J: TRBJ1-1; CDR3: CASSQGTPNTEAFF; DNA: TGCGCCAGCAGCCAAGGGACACCTAACACTGAAGCTTTCTTT
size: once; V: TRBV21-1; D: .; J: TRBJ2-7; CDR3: CASSKAQMRGAGYEQYF; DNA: TGTGCCAGCAGCAAAGCCCAGATGCGGGGGGCCGGCTACGAGCAGTACTTC
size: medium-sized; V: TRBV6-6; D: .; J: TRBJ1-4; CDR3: CASRETGQINEKLFF; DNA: TGTGCCAGCAGAGAGACGGGACAAATTAATGAAAAACTGTTTTTT
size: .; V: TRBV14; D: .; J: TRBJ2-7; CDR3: CASSQGRAVEQYF; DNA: TGTGCCAGCAGCCAGGGCAGGGCTGTCGAGCAGTACTTC
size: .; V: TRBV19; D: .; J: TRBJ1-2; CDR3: CASSIDNRKENYGYTF; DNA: TGTGCCAGTAGTATAGATAATCGTAAGGAGAACTATGGCTACACCTTC
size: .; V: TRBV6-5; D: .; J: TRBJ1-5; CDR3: CASSYGGGFNQPQHF; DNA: TGTGCCAGCAGTTACGGCGGGGGGTTCAATCAGCCCCAGCATTTT
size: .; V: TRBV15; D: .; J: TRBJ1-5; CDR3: CATSRPAYRDKQPQHF; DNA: TGTGCCACCAGCAGACCCGCCTACAGGGATAAGCAGCCCCAGCATTTT
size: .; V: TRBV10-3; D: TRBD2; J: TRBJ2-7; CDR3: CAIMGSGVNSYEQYF; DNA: TGTGCCATCATGGGTAGCGGGGTTAACTCCTACGAGCAGTACTTC
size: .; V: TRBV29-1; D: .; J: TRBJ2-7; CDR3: CSVERGQPYEQYF; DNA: TGCAGCGTTGAAAGAGGCCAGCCCTACGAGCAGTACTTC
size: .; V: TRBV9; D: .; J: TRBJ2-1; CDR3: CASSSRQADEQFF; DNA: TGTGCCAGCAGCTCCAGACAGGCAGATGAGCAGTTCTTC
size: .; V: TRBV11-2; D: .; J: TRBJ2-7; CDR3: CASSSFSGGHFGGQYF; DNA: TGTGCCAGCAGCTCATTTTCAGGGGGACACTTCGGGGGGCAGTACTTC
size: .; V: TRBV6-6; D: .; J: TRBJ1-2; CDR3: CASSYGGDYGYTF; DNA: TGTGCCAGCAGTTACGGGGGGGACTATGGCTACACCTTC
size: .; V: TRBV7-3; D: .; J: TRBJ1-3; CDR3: CASSLIGPGSGNTIYF; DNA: TGTGCCAGCAGCTTAATCGGCCCAGGCTCTGGAAACACCATATATTTT
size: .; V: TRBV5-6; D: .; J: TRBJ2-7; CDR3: CASSLVPSHEQYF; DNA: TGTGCCAGCAGCTTGGTTCCAAGCCACGAGCAGTACTTC
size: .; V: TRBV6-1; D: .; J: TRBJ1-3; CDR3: CASSEPWGVTIYF; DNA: TGTGCCAGCAGTGAACCTTGGGGCGTCACCATATATTTT
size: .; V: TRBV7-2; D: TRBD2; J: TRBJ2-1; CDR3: CASSLAASGGTFSNEQFF; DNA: TGTGCCAGCAGCTTAGCAGCTAGCGGGGGAACTTTCTCGAATGAGCAGTTCTTC
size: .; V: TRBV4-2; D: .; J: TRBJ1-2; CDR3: CASSQGGDRRGYTF; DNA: TGTGCCAGCAGCCAAGGGGGCGACAGGAGGGGCTACACCTTC
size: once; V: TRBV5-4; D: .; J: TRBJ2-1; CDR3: CASSQRGPRSEQFF; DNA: TGTGCCAGCAGCCAGCGAGGGCCAAGGAGTGAGCAGTTCTTC
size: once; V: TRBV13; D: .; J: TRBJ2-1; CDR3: CASSLADWGSYNEQFF; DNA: TGTGCCAGCAGCTTAGCGGACTGGGGTTCCTACAATGAGCAGTTCTTC
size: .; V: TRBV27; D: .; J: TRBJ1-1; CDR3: CASSPSRRGAPYTEAFF; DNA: TGTGCCAGCAGTCCCTCGCGGCGGGGCGCTCCATACACTGAGGCTTTCTTT
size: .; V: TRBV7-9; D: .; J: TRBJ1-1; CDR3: CASSNREAGNTEAFF; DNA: TGTGCCAGCAGCAACAGGGAAGCTGGGAACACTGAAGCTTTCTTT
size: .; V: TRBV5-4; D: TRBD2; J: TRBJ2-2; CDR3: CASSGTSGGITGELFF; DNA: TGTGCCAGCAGTGGGACTAGCGGGGGGATTACCGGGGAGCTGTTTTTT
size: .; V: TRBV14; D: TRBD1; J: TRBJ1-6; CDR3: CASSLRDRGISPLHF; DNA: TGTGCCAGCAGCCTAAGGGACAGGGGAATTTCACCCCTCCACTTT
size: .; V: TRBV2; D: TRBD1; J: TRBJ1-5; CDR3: CASTGQGNQPQHF; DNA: TGTGCCAGCACCGGACAGGGCAATCAGCCCCAGCATTTT
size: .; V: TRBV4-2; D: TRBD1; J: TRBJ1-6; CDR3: CASSQHRDSNSPLHF; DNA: TGTGCCAGCAGCCAGCATCGGGACAGTAATTCACCCCTCCACTTT
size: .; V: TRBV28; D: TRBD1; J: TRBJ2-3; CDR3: CASSYRTGVTADTQYF; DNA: TGTGCCAGCAGCTATCGGACAGGGGTGACCGCAGATACGCAGTATTTT
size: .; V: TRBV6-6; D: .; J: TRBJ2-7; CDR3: CASSPGAREQYF; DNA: TGTGCCAGCAGTCCGGGAGCTAGGGAGCAGTACTTC